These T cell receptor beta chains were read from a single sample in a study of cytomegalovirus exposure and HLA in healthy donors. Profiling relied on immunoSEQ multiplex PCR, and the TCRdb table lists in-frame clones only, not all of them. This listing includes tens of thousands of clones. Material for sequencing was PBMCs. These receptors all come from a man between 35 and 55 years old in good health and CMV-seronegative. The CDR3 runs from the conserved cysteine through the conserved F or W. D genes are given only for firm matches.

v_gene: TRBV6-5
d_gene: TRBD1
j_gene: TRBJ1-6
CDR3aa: CASKTGGENSPLHF
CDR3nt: TGTGCCAGCAAAACAGGGGGCGAAAATTCACCCCTCCACTTT

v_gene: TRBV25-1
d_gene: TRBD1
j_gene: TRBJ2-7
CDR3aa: CASSVQGTDEQYF
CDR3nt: TGTGCCAGCAGTGTACAGGGGACGGACGAGCAGTACTTC

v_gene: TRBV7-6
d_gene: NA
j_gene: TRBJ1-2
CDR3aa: CASSLGRGYTF
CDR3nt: TGTGCCAGCAGCTTAGGCAGGGGCTACACCTTC

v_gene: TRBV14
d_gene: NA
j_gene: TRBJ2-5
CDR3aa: CASSHEVETQYF
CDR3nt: TGTGCCAGCAGCCATGAGGTGGAGACCCAGTACTTC

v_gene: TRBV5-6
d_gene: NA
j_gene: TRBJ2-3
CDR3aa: CASSLGIGRTDTQYF
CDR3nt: TGTGCCAGCAGCTTGGGGATTGGGCGCACAGATACGCAGTATTTT

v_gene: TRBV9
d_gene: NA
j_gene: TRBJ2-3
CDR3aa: CASSPSSGDTQYF
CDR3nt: TGTGCCAGCAGCCCCTCTTCCGGAGATACGCAGTATTTT

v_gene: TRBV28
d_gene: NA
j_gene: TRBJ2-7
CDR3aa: CASRRGGEQYF
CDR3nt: TGTGCCAGCAGGCGAGGGGGCGAGCAGTACTTC

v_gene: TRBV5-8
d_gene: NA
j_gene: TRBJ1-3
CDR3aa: CASSFYRNTIYF
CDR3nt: TGTGCCAGCAGCTTTTATCGAAACACCATATATTTT

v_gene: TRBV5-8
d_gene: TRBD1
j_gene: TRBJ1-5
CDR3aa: CASSPLGQGISNQPQHF
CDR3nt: TGTGCCAGCAGCCCACTTGGACAGGGAATCAGCAATCAGCCCCAGCATTTT

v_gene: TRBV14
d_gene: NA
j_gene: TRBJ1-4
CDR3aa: CASSQTTLSGPTSEKLFF
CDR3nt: TGTGCCAGCAGCCAAACTACTCTATCCGGCCCAACCTCGGAAAAACTGTTTTTT

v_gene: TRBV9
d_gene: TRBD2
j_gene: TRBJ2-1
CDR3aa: CASSVAGGSYNEQFF
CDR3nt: TGTGCCAGCAGCGTAGCGGGGGGAAGCTACAATGAGCAGTTCTTC

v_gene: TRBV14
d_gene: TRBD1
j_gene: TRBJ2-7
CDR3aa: CASSQEEGASYEQYF
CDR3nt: TGTGCCAGCAGCCAAGAAGAGGGGGCCTCCTACGAGCAGTACTTC

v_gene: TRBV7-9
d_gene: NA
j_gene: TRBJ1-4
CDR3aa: CASSVGSSNEKLFF
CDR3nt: TGTGCCAGCAGCGTGGGCAGCTCTAATGAAAAACTGTTTTTT

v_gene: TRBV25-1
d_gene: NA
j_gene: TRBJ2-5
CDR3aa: CASSERRQETQYF
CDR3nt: TGTGCCAGCAGTGAACGAAGACAGGAGACCCAGTACTTC

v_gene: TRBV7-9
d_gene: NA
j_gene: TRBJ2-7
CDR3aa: CASSSLTARSSYEQYF
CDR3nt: TGTGCCAGCAGCTCCCTGACAGCTCGGAGCTCCTACGAGCAGTACTTC

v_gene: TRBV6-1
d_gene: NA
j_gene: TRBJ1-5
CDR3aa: CASSEIGGTQPQHF
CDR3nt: TGTGCCAGCAGTGAAATAGGAGGGACCCAGCCCCAGCATTTT

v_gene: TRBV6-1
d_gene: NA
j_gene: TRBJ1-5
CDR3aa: CASSQQGLRNQPQHF
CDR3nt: TGTGCCAGCAGCCAGCAGGGACTCCGGAATCAGCCCCAGCATTTT

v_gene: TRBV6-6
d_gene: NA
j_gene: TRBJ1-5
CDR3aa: CASSDAGDRQPQHF
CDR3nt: TGTGCCAGCAGTGACGCAGGGGACCGGCAGCCCCAGCATTTT

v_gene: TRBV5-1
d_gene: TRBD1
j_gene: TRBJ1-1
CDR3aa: CASSSTGGTEAFF
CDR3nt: TGCGCCAGCAGTTCGACAGGGGGCACTGAAGCTTTCTTT

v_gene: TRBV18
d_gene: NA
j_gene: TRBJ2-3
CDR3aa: CASSLGLAETDTQYF
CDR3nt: TGTGCCAGCTCACTCGGGTTAGCGGAGACGGATACGCAGTATTTT

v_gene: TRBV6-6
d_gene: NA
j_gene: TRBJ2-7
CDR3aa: CASTQEGYYEQYF
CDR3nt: TGTGCCAGCACCCAGGAGGGCTACTACGAGCAGTACTTC

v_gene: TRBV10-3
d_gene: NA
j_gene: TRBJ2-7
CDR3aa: CAIAGSGTYEQYF
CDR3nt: TGTGCCATCGCGGGATCGGGGACCTACGAGCAGTACTTC

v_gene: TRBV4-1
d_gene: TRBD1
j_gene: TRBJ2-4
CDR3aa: CASSRPDRAEAKNIQYF
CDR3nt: TGCGCCAGCAGCCGACCCGACAGGGCGGAAGCCAAAAACATTCAGTACTTC

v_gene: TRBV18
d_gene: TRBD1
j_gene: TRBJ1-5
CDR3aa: CASSLRDRGSLGNQPQHF
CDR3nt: TGTGCCAGCTCACTTCGGGACAGGGGTTCCCTAGGCAATCAGCCCCAGCATTTT

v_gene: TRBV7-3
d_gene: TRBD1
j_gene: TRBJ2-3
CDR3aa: CASSLGQGSTDTQYF
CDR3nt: TGTGCCAGCAGCTTAGGACAGGGTTCGACAGATACGCAGTATTTT

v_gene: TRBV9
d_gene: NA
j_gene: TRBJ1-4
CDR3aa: CASSVGAATNEKLFF
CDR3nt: TGTGCCAGCAGCGTAGGGGCAGCAACTAATGAAAAACTGTTTTTT

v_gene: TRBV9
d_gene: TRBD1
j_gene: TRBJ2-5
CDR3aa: CASSVGAQGIETQYF
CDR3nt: TGTGCCAGCAGCGTAGGGGCACAGGGGATAGAGACCCAGTACTTC

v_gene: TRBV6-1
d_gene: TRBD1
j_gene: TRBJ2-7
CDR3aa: CASSTGTGTYEQYF
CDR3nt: TGTGCCAGCAGTACCGGGACAGGGACCTACGAGCAGTACTTC

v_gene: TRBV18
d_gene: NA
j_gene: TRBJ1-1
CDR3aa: CASSPRAARDTEAFF
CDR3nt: TGTGCCAGCTCACCACGGGCCGCGAGGGACACTGAAGCTTTCTTT

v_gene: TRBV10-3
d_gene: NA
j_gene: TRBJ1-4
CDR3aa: CASKEGDNEKLFF
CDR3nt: TGTGCCAGCAAAGAGGGAGATAATGAAAAACTGTTTTTT

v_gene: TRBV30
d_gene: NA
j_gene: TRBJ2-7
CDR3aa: CAWSRRGSSYEQYF
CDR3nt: TGTGCCTGGAGTAGAAGGGGCTCCTCCTACGAGCAGTACTTC